The 2 T cell receptor beta chains given below trace back to one sample, sequenced in a study of CXCR3-negative and CXCR3-positive naive CD8 T cells. Overall study results and limits: Greater hydrophobicity was found in TRB CDR3s of CXCR3-positive naive cells than of CXCR3-negative naive cells.

The authors prepared UMI-labeled TRB cDNA libraries by 5' RACE. TCRdb re-called the 5' RACE reads; every CDR3 protein appears as one record, without DNA. This repertoire includes about 50,000 distinct CDR3 sequences. Their specific antigens are unknown. Sequenced material: naive CXCR3+ CD8+ T cells from blood. The subset was: CD45RO-CCR7+CD27+CD95- naive CD8+ T cells expressing CXCR3 (TNR3+). Receptor source: a human donor in good health. Some clones in this sample may be carry-over from other donors' samples.

This chain connects TRBV6-6 to TRBJ2-2; TCRdb reports TRBD1, a call that lacks DNA to check it against. The CDR3 contains 14 residues. Germline V gene sequence: CDR1 MNHNY, CDR2 SVGAGI (reference sequence). CDR3 sequence: CASSGTGNLGELFF.

This sequence joins TRBV28 and TRBJ2-5; TCRdb designates TRBD2, a call that cannot be tested without DNA. This CDR3 has 19 residues. CDR1 and CDR2 (germline): MDHEN, SYDVKM. The CDR3 sequence is CASSLQTGTSGGAAETQYF.